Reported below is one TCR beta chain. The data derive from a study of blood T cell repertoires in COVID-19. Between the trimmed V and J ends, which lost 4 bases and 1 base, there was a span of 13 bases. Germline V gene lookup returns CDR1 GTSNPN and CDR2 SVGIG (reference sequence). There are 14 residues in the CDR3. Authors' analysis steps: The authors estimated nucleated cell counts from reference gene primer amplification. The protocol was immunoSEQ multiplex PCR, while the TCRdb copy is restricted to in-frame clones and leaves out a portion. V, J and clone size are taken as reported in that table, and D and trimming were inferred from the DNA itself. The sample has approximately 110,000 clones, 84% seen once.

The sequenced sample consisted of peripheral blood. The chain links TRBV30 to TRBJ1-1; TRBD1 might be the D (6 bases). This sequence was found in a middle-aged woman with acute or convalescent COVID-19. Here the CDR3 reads CAWKGRGGNTEAFF. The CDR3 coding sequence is TGTGCCTGGAAAGGGAGGGGGGGGAACACTGAAGCTTTCTTT. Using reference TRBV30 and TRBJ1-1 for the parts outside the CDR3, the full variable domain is SQTIHQWPATLVQPVGSPLSLECTVEGTSNPNLYWYRQAAGRGLQLLFYSVGIGQISSEVPQNLSASRPQDRQFILSSKKLLLSDSGFYLCAWKGRGGNTEAFFGQGTRLTVV.